This TCR beta chain emerged from a study of beta chain features in type 1 diabetes. Study-level background: The patient and healthy donor groups were comparable for age, gender and cell yields. Analysis included 100 million to 110 million sorted cells drawn from all samples. Regarding the study as a whole: Shortening that was moderate but significant affected the TCRB CDR3s of Type 1 diabetes patients in all four CD4+ subsets.

Post-sort purity exceeded 95% for all sorted populations. The investigators reverse transcribed all of the isolated RNA, so they sequenced expressed TCRB transcripts. Sequencing used immunoSEQ multiplex PCR; TCRdb keeps in-frame clones, though not all of them. This sample yields 160,000 or so clones, of which roughly 63% are seen a single time; about 0.091% belongs to the top ten. For this clone: What it binds is not known.

The source of this sequence is a man between 25 and 39 years old with type 1 diabetes. Sequencing used naive CD4+ T cells from blood.

The CDR3 DNA reads TGTGCCTGGACGGCCGGGACAGGGCTCAATGGCTACACCTTC. Protein product: CAWTAGTGLNGYTF. The chain employs TRBV30 and TRBJ1-2; 9 nucleotides agree with TRBD1. V shed 4 bases, J shed 6 bases, and the junction held 9 bases outside the gene matches. The germline V gene has CDR1 GTSNPN and CDR2 SVGIG (reference sequence). This CDR3 contains 14 residues.